These 20 T cell receptor beta chains originate from one sample sequenced in a study of OX40 agonist ivuxolimab in advanced cancers. Library prep was done by the immunoSEQ multiplex PCR assay. TCRdb holds this immuneACCESS table with in-frame rearrangements only. Some clones are missing; in checked studies, unresolved V genes explain under half, and the rest has no known cause. In this sample the table shows 100,000 to 140,000 clones, less than 95% of which occur a single time. The leading ten clones occupy about 1.2% of the sample. The source material was CD4+ or CD8+ T cells sorted from blood, sampled in a trial of the OX40 agonist ivuxolimab. These receptors originate from an adult with an advanced solid tumor such as melanoma, head and neck, liver or kidney cancer.

The chain links TRBV6-1 to TRBJ1-4; D might be TRBD1 (6 bases). The CDR3 totals 15 residues. Germline loops: CDR1 MNHNS, CDR2 SASEGT. Trimming left V 2 bases short and J 2 bases short, with 9 bases between. CDR3 sequence (DNA): TGTGCCAGCAGTGAATACAGGGCTACTAATGAAAAACTGTTTTTT. Encoded protein: CASSEYRATNEKLFF.

V usage is TRBV2 and J usage is TRBJ2-7, with 8 bases aligning to TRBD2. V was pared by 4 bases and J by 3 bases, with 11 bases of the junction left unmatched. From germline, CDR1 is SNHLY and CDR2 FYNNEI. The CDR3 is 16 amino acids. Written as DNA, the CDR3 is TGTGCCAGCAGTGGAGGAGAGGCGGGAGGTGGCTACGAGCAGTACTTC. This codes for CASSGGEAGGGYEQYF.

The chain uses TRBV5-6 and TRBJ2-3; the D gene is possibly TRBD1 (6 bases). Germline V gene sequence: CDR1 SGHDT, CDR2 YYEEEE. The V and J ends lost 1 base and 4 bases respectively, with 16 bases between them. This CDR3 spans 16 amino acids. CDR3 loop: CASSLTGIDGPDTQYF. The CDR3 bases are TGTGCCAGCAGCTTGACAGGGATAGACGGACCAGATACGCAGTATTTT.

The V call is TRBV7-9, the J call TRBJ2-5; D is uncertain. Germline V gene sequence: CDR1 SEHNR, CDR2 FQNEAQ (reference sequence). The V and J ends lost 3 bases and 5 bases respectively, with 16 bases between them. The CDR3 spans 15 residues. The CDR3 nucleotides are TGTGCCAGCAGCTTTACAATGTCGAGTAGGGAGACCCAGTACTTC. Its translation is CASSFTMSSRETQYF.

The chain has TRBV4-2 and TRBJ1-6; D gene uncertain. Germline CDR1 and CDR2: LGHNA and YNFKEQ. Trimming removed 4 bases at V and 1 base at J, with 8 bases between. This CDR3 is 15 amino acids long. CDR3 bases: TGTGCCAGCAGCCCCCGCGGGTCCTATAATTCACCCCTCCACTTT. As protein: CASSPRGSYNSPLHF.

This chain links TRBV28 with TRBJ2-3; D uncertain. The CDR3 runs 16 residues. The V gene lost 2 bases and the J gene lost 0 bases, with 12 bases spanning the gap. The V gene's germline CDR1 is MDHEN and CDR2 SYDVKM. The CDR3 DNA follows: TGTGCCAGCAGTTTAGGAAGAGGAACTAGCACAGATACGCAGTATTTT. Protein product: CASSLGRGTSTDTQYF.

The CDR3 DNA reads as TGTGCCAGCAGCGTGGGCGGGGAGGGCTACGAGCAGTACTTC. The encoded protein is CASSVGGEGYEQYF. The genes are TRBV9 and TRBJ2-7, with 7 bases matching TRBD2. The J segment lost 3 bases and the V segment lost 2 bases, leaving 5 bases of the junction unmatched. The CDR3 runs 14 residues. CDR1 and CDR2 from the germline V gene are SGDLS and YYNGEE.

This rearrangement joins TRBV28 to TRBJ1-2, with D unclear. Trimming took off 7 bases at V and 7 bases at J, with 10 bases between the two ends. Looked up from germline, CDR1 is MDHEN and CDR2 is SYDVKM. This CDR3 is built from 11 residues. The CDR3 region is CASTDKAGYTF. The CDR3 DNA reads TGTGCCAGCACCGATAAGGCTGGCTACACCTTC.

The chain employs TRBV4-2 and TRBJ2-1; TRBD2 agrees at 10 bases. The ends lost 3 bases at V and 4 bases at J; junction bases unmatched: 3. Germline CDR1 LGHNA, CDR2 YNFKEQ. The CDR3 length is 15 residues. The CDR3 loop reads CASSQPSGSYNEQFF. CDR3 DNA: TGTGCCAGCAGCCAGCCTAGCGGGAGTTACAATGAGCAGTTCTTC.

The chain recombines TRBV2 with TRBJ2-2; TRBD1 matches at 11 bases. Germline V gene data show CDR1 as SNHLY and CDR2 as FYNNEI. The CDR3 is 14 amino acids. Trimming at V came to 6 bases and at J to 8 bases, leaving 5 bases not matched to a gene. DNA for the CDR3: TGTGCCAGCAGATCCGGGACAGGGGGAGGGGAGCTGTTTTTT. Protein: CASRSGTGGGELFF.

The V call is TRBV28, the J call TRBJ1-5, with 7 bases that match TRBD1. Germline CDR1 MDHEN, CDR2 SYDVKM. This CDR3 is 14 amino acids long. J gave up 5 bases and V 5 bases, and 6 bases lay outside the gene matches. CDR3 loop: CASSPGGMDQPQHF. In nucleotides, the CDR3 is TGTGCCAGCAGTCCAGGGGGGATGGATCAGCCCCAGCATTTT.

The genes are TRBV6-5 and TRBJ2-1; TRBD2 matches at 9 bases. Germline V lookup: CDR1 MNHEY, CDR2 SVGAGI. The J segment lost 7 bases and the V segment lost 6 bases, leaving 4 bases of the junction unmatched. The CDR3 is made up of 13 amino acids. CDR3 coding DNA: TGTGCCAGCAGAAGCCTAGCGGGAAATGAGCAGTTCTTC. This sequence encodes CASRSLAGNEQFF.

This clone was picked up one time. The rearrangement uses TRBV6-1 and TRBJ2-7; D possibly corresponds to TRBD2 (6 bases). The CDR3 runs 14 residues. V lost 4 bases and J lost 1, with 11 bases in between. From germline, CDR1 is MNHNS and CDR2 SASEGT. The CDR3 nucleotides are TGTGCCAGCAGTGTGGAGGGCAGATCCTACGAGCAGTACTTC. The encoded protein is CASSVEGRSYEQYF.

The rearrangement uses TRBV29-1 and TRBJ2-2; 7 bases agree with TRBD1. CDR1 SQVTM and CDR2 ANQGSEA come from the germline V gene. The CDR3 totals 14 residues. Trimming at V came to 5 bases and at J to 4 bases, leaving 7 bases not matched to a gene. CDR3 DNA sequence: TGCAGCGTTCGGACAGGCTCAGGCACCGGGGAGCTGTTTTTT. Translating it yields CSVRTGSGTGELFF.

The chain couples TRBV9 to TRBJ2-1; TRBD2 might be the D (6 bases). Germline CDR1 is SGDLS and CDR2 is YYNGEE. Between the trimmed V and J ends, which lost 4 bases and 0 bases, there was a span of 17 bases. CDR3 size: 17 residues. The CDR3 region has the DNA TGTGCCAGCAGCCCCTCCGGAGGGTCGAGCTCCTACAATGAGCAGTTCTTC. This gives the protein CASSPSGGSSSYNEQFF.

The J gene is TRBJ2-7, the V gene TRBV28; D call uncertain. With 5 bases removed from V and 13 bases from J, the gap between germline ends came to 6 bases. Germline lookup yields CDR1 MDHEN and CDR2 SYDVKM. The CDR3 totals 8 residues. The CDR3 sequence is CASSRTYF. CDR3 nucleotides: TGTGCCAGCAGTCGGACCTACTTC.

V is TRBV2 and J is TRBJ1-5; D is uncertain. The CDR3 consists of 13 residues. Trimming took 7 bases from V and 2 from J, leaving 9 bases between them. CDR1 and CDR2 from the germline V gene are SNHLY and FYNNEI. This CDR3 is CASMYDGNQPQHF. The DNA of the CDR3 is TGTGCCAGCATGTATGATGGCAATCAGCCCCAGCATTTT.

This chain uses TRBV7-2 with TRBJ1-4, with no clear D. Germline V gene sequence: CDR1 SGHTA, CDR2 FQGNSA. The V end lost 1 base, the J end lost 3 bases, and 9 bases lay between the germline ends. The CDR3 has 15 residues. In DNA form, the CDR3 reads TGTGCCAGCAGCTTAGTGCGGGGTTCTAATGAAAAACTGTTTTTT. It translates to CASSLVRGSNEKLFF.

The V gene is TRBV5-6, the J gene TRBJ1-4; TRBD1 aligns across 7 bases. The germline V gene has CDR1 SGHDT and CDR2 YYEEEE. CDR3 size: 14 residues. After removal of 4 bases from V and 7 bases from J, the junction contained 7 bases not matched to a gene. CDR3 coding DNA: TGTGCCAGCAGCCCCCCCGGGACAGTTGAAAAACTGTTTTTT. Amino acid sequence: CASSPPGTVEKLFF. Variable domain in full (rest from reference TRBV5-6 and TRBJ1-4): DAGVTQSPTHLIKTRGQQVTLRCSPKSGHDTVSWYQQALGQGPQFIFQYYEEEERQRGNFPDRFSGHQFPNYSSELNVNALLLGDSALYLCASSPPGTVEKLFFGSGTQLSVL.

This rearrangement joins TRBV2 to TRBJ2-3; 9 bases fit TRBD2. The CDR3 length is 16 residues. The germline V gene encodes CDR1 SNHLY and CDR2 FYNNEI. J gave up 2 bases and V 6 bases, and 9 bases lay outside the gene matches. The CDR3 DNA reads TGTGCCAGCAGGTCCTTTCTAGCGGGAATCACAGATACGCAGTATTTT. It yields the protein CASRSFLAGITDTQYF. Combining the CDR3 with reference TRBV2 and TRBJ2-3 gives the whole variable domain EPEVTQTPSHQVTQMGQEVILRCVPISNHLYFYWYRQILGQKVEFLVSFYNNEISEKSEIFDDQFSVERPDGSNFTLKIRSTKLEDSAMYFCASRSFLAGITDTQYFGPGTRLTVL.